This TCR beta chain is drawn from a study of blood T cells in healthy people across ages. Next came a second PCR, run for about 7 to 12 cycles, which used a sample-barcoded 5' primer along with a J-beta primer mix. Any given sample supplied a minimum of 2.5 million CDR3-containing paired-end reads. TCRdb re-derived calls from the 5' RACE reads in MiXCR, one entry per CDR3 protein. The table shows hundreds of thousands of distinct CDR3 sequences, with 22% occurring only once. In its sample, this clonotype was seen a few times. The source material was blood. The receptor's source is a man aged 65 to 79 in good health.

The CDR3 DNA follows: TGTGCCAGCAGCTTCGTTTCGGGGGTTAATATAGATACGCAGTATTTT. Amino acid sequence: CASSFVSGVNIDTQYF. The genes are TRBV7-2 and TRBJ2-3, with D maybe TRBD2 (6 bases). Germline CDR1 SGHTA, CDR2 FQGNSA. Trimming pared 3 bases from V and 5 bases from J, leaving 18 bases between. The CDR3 loop spans 16 amino acids.